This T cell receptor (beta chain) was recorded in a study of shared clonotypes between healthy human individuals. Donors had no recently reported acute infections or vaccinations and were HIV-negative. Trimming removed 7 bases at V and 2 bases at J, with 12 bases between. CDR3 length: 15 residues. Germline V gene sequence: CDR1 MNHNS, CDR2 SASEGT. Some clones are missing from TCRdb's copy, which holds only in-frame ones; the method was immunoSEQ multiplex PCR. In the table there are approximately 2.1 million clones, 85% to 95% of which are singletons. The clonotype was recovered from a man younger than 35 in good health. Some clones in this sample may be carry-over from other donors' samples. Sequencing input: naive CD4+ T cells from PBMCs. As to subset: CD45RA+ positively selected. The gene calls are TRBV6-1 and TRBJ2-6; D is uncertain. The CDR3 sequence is CASTPRAPGANVLTF. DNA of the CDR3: TGTGCCAGCACCCCTAGAGCTCCTGGGGCCAACGTCCTGACTTTC.